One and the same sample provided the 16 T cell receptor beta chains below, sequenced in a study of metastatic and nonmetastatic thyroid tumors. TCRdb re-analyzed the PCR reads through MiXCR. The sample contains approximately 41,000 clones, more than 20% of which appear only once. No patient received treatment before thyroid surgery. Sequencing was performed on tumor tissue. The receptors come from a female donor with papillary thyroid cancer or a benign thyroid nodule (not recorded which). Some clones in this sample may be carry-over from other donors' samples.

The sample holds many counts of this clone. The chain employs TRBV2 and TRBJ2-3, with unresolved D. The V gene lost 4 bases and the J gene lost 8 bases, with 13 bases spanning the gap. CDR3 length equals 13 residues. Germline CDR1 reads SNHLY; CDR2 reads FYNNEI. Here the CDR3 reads CASSGASVGTQYF. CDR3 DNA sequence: TGTGCCAGCAGTGGTGCCTCAGTGGGTACGCAGTATTTT.

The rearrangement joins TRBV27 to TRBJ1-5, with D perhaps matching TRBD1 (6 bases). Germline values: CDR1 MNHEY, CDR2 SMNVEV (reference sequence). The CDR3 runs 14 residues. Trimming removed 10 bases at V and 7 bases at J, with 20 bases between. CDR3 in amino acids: CAIIFNREEQPQHF. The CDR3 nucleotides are TGTGCCATCATTTTTAACAGGGAAGAGCAGCCCCAGCATTTT.

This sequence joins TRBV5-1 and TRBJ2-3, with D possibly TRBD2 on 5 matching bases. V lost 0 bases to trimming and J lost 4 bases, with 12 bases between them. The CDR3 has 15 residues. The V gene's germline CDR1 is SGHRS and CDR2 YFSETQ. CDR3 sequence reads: CASSLVRISADTQYF. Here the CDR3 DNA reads TGCGCCAGCAGCTTGGTTCGTATTAGCGCAGATACGCAGTATTTT.

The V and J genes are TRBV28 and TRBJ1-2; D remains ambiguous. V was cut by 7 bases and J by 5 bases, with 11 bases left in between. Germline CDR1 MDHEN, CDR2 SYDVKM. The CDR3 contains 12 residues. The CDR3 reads CASTTGRYGYTF. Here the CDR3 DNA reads TGTGCCAGCACGACGGGGAGGTATGGCTACACCTTC.

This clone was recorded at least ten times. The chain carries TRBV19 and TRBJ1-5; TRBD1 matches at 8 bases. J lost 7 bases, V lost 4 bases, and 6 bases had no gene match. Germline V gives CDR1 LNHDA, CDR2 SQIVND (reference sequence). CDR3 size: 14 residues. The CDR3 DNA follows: TGTGCCAGTAGTAAACGACAGGGGCAACAGCCCCAGCATTTT. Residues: CASSKRQGQQPQHF.

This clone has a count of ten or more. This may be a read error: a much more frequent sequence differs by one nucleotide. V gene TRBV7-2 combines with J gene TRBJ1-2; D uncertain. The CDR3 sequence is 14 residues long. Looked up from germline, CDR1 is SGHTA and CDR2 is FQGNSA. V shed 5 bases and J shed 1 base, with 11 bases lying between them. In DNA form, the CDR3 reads TGTGCCAGCAGCAGAGGACGGGGTAACTATGGCTACACCTTC. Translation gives CASSRGRGNYGYTF.

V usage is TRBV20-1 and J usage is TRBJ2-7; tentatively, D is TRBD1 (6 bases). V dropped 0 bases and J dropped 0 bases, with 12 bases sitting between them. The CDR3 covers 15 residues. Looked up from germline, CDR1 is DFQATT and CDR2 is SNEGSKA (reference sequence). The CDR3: CSARDFDRSSYEQYF. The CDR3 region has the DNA TGCAGTGCTAGAGATTTCGACAGGAGCTCCTACGAGCAGTACTTC.

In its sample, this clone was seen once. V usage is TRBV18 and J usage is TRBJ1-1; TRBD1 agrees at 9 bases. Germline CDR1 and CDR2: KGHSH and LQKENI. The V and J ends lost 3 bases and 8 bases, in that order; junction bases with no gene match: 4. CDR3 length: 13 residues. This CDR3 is CASSPGQGFEAFF. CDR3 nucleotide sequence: TGTGCCAGCTCACCGGGACAGGGCTTCGAAGCTTTCTTT.

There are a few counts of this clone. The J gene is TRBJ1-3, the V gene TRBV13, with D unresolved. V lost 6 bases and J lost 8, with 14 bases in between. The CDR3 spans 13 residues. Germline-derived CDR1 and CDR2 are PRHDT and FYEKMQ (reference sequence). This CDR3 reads CASRGSPKDTIYF. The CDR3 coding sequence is TGTGCCAGCAGGGGATCCCCCAAAGACACCATATATTTT.

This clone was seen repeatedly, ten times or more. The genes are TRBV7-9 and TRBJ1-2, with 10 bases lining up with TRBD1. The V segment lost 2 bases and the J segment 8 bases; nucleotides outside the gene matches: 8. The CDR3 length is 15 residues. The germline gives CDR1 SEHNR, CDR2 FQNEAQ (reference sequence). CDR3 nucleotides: TGTGCCAGCAGCTTATTGGCCGGGACAGGGGACGGCTACACCTTC. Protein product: CASSLLAGTGDGYTF.

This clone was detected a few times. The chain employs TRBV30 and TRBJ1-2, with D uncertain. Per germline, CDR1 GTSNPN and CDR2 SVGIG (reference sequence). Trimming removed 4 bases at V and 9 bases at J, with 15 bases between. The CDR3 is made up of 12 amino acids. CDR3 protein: CAWTTYGESYTF. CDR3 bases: TGTGCCTGGACTACATATGGGGAGAGCTACACCTTC.

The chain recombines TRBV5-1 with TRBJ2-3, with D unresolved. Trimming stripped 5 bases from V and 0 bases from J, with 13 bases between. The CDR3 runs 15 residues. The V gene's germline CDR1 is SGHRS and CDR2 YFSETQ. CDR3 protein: CASRIDTTSTDTQYF. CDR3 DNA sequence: TGCGCCAGCAGAATCGACACGACTAGCACAGATACGCAGTATTTT.

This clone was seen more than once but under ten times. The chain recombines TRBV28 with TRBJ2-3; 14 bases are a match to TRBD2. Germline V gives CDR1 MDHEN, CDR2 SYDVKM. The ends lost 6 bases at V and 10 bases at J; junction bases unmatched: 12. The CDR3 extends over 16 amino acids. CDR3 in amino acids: CASSVPGLAGAPPQYF. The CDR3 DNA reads TGTGCCAGCAGCGTCCCGGGACTAGCGGGGGCCCCCCCGCAGTATTTT.

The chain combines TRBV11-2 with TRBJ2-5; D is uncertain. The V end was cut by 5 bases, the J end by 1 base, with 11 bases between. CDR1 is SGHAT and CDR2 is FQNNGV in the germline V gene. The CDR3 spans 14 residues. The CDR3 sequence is CASSVFPTQETQYF. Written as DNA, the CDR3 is TGTGCCAGCAGCGTATTTCCAACCCAAGAGACCCAGTACTTC.

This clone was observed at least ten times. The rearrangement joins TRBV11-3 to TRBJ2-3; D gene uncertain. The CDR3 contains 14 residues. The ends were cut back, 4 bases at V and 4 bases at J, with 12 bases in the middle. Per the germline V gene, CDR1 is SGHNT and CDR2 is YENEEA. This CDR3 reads CASSSSKDADTQYF. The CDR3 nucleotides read TGTGCCAGCAGCTCTTCGAAGGACGCAGATACGCAGTATTTT.

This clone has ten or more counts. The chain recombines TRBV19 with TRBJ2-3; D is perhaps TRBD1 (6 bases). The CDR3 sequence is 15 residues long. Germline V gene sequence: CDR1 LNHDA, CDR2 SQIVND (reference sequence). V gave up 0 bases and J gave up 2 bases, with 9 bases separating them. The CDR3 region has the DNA TGTGCCAGTAGTATAGATACAGGGACCACAGATACGCAGTATTTT. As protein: CASSIDTGTTDTQYF.